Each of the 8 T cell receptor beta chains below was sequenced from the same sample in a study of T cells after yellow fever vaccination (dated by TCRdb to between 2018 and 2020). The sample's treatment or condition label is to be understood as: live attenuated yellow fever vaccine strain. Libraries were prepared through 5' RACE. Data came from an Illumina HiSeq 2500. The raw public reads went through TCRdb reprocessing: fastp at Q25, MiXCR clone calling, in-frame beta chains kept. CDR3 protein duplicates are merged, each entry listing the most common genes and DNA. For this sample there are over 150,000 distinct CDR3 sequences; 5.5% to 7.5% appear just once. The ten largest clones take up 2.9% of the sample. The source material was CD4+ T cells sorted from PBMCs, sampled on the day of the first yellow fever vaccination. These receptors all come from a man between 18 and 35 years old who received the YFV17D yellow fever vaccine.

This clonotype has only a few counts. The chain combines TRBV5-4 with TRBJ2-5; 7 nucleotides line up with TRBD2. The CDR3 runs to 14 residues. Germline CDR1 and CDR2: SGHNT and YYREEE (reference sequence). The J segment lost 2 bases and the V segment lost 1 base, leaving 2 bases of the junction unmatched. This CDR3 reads CASSLSAGQETQYF. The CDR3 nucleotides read TGTGCCAGCAGCTTGTCAGCGGGGCAAGAGACCCAGTACTTC.

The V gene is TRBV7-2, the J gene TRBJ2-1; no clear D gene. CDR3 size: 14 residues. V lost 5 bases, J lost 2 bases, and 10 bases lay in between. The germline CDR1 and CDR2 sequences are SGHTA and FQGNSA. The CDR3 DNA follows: TGTGCCAGCAGCCGGACGGAGACCTACAATGAGCAGTTCTTC. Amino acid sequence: CASSRTETYNEQFF. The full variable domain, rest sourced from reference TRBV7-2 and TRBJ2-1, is GAGVSQSPSNKVTEKGKDVELRCDPISGHTALYWYRQSLGQGLEFLIYFQGNSAPDKSGLPSDRFSAERTGGSVSTLTIQRTQQEDSAVYLCASSRTETYNEQFFGPGTRLTVL.

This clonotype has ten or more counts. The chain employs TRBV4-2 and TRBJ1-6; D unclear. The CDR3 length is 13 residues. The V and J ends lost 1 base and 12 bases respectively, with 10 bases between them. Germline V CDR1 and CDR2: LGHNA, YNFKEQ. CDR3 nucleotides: TGTGCCAGCAGCCAAGTCGAGAACGGACCCCTCCACTTT. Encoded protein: CASSQVENGPLHF.

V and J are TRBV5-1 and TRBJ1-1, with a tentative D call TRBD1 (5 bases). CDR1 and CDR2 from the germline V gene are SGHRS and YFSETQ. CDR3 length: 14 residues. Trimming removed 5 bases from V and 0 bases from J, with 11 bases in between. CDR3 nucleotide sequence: TGCGCCAGCAGGGGGGGGGGAATGAACACTGAAGCTTTCTTT. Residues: CASRGGGMNTEAFF.

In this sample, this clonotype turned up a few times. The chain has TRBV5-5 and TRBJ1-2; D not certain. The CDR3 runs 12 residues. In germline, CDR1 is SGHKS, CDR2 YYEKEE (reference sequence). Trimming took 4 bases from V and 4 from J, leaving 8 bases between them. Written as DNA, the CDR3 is TGTGCCAGCAGCGGTGCAGGCTATGGCTACACCTTC. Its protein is CASSGAGYGYTF.

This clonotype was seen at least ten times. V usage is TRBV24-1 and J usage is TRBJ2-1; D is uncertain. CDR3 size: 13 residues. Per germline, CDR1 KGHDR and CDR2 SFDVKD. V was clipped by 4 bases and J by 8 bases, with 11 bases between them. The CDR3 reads CATSEKGKHEQFF. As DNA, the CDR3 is TGTGCCACCAGTGAGAAAGGGAAACATGAGCAGTTCTTC.

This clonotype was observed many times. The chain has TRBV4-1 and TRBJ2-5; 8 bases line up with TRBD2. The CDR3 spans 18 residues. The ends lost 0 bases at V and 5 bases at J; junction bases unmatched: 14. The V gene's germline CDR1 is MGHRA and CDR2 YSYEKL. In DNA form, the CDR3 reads TGCGCCAGCAGCCAAGATCCTATCACAGCGGGAGTACGGGAGACCCAGTACTTC. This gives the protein CASSQDPITAGVRETQYF.

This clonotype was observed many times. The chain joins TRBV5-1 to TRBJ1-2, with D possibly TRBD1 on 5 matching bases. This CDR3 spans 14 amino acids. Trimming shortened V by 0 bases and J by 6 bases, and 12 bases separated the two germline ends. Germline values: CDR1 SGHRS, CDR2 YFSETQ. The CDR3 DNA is TGCGCCAGCAGCTTGGGGGGGGAGGGCCATGGCTACACCTTC. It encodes CASSLGGEGHGYTF. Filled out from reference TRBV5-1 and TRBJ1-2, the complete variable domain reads KAGVTQTPRYLIKTRGQQVTLSCSPISGHRSVSWYQQTPGQGLQFLFEYFSETQRNKGNFPGRFSGRQFSNSRSEMNVSTLELGDSALYLCASSLGGEGHGYTFGSGTRLTVV.